Each of the 9 T cell receptor beta chains below was sequenced from the same sample in a study of cytomegalovirus exposure and HLA in healthy donors. Both 60 Vbeta primers and 13 Jbeta primers went into the PCR. TCRdb's copy holds only in-frame clones and misses some; the assay was immunoSEQ multiplex PCR. The sample yields over 130,000 clones, approximately 82% seen once. The specimen was PBMCs. The origin of the receptors is a man aged 25 to 45 in good health and CMV-seropositive.

Remarks on this clone: One end of the junction is discordant with germline, which a read error may explain. V and J are TRBV7-9 and TRBJ2-5, with D possibly TRBD2 on 6 matching bases. CDR1 and CDR2 (germline): SEHNR, FQNEAQ (reference sequence). This CDR3 contains 16 residues. CDR3 DNA sequence: TGTTCCAGCAGCACTAGTAGGCGACTAGGGAAAGAGACCCAGTACTTC. As protein: CSSSTSRRLGKETQYF.

This clone came up a few times. The rearrangement uses TRBV4-1 and TRBJ2-1, with TRBD2 matching 7 bases. Trimming took 4 bases from V and 9 from J; bases not matched to a gene: 3. The CDR3 is 12 residues long. CDR1 and CDR2 from the germline V gene are MGHRA and YSYEKL. Here the CDR3 DNA reads TGCGCCAGCAGCCCCGGGGGGAGTGAGCAGTTCTTC. Protein product: CASSPGGSEQFF.

The chain links TRBV9 to TRBJ2-7, with D possibly being TRBD1 (5 bases). Germline loops: CDR1 SGDLS, CDR2 YYNGEE. The length of the CDR3 is 15 residues. V lost 5 bases and J 4 bases, leaving 19 bases between the germline ends. As DNA, the CDR3 is TGTGCCAGCAGTCTCGACAGCCACAGCTTTTACGAGCAGTACTTC. Its protein is CASSLDSHSFYEQYF.

This rearrangement joins TRBV9 to TRBJ2-1; TRBD2 matches at 9 bases. Per the germline V gene, CDR1 is SGDLS and CDR2 is YYNGEE. The length of the CDR3 is 18 residues. Trimming removed 0 bases from V and 0 bases from J; junction bases left unmatched: 7. The CDR3 DNA sequence: TGTGCCAGCAGCGTAGCCCCTAGCGGGGCAAGCTCCTACAATGAGCAGTTCTTC. Translation: CASSVAPSGASSYNEQFF. The variable domain in full, with the rest retrieved from reference TRBV9 and TRBJ2-1, is DSGVTQTPKHLITATGQRVTLRCSPRSGDLSVYWYQQSLDQGLQFLIQYYNGEERAKGNILERFSAQQFPDLHSELNLSSLELGDSALYFCASSVAPSGASSYNEQFFGPGTRLTVL.

The genes are TRBV5-1 and TRBJ2-2; TRBD1 is a possible D gene (7 bases). Trimming removed 4 bases at V and 0 bases at J, with 10 bases between. The CDR3 is made up of 15 amino acids. CDR1 and CDR2 from the germline V gene are SGHRS and YFSETQ. The CDR3 loop reads CASSRGTANTGELFF. CDR3 nucleotides: TGCGCCAGCAGCCGCGGGACAGCGAACACCGGGGAGCTGTTTTTT.

This chain joins TRBV9 and TRBJ1-4; the D is unclear. The CDR3 contains 12 residues. Germline CDR1 is SGDLS and CDR2 is YYNGEE. V lost 3 bases and J lost 7, with 7 bases in between. In DNA, the CDR3 is TGTGCCAGCAGCGGAGTGTCTGAAAAACTGTTTTTT. This gives the protein CASSGVSEKLFF.

V and J are TRBV10-1 and TRBJ1-2; D ambiguous. CDR1 and CDR2 from the germline V gene are WNHNN and SYGVQD (reference sequence). This CDR3 region has 18 residues. Trimming left V 3 bases short and J 6 bases short, with 26 bases between. The CDR3 bases are TGCGCCAGCAGTGATTCGACACCCACCCGATCTCGGCTAAATGGCTACACCTTC. Translated: CASSDSTPTRSRLNGYTF.

V usage is TRBV28 and J usage is TRBJ1-1; D unresolved. Germline V gene data show CDR1 as MDHEN and CDR2 as SYDVKM. This CDR3 region has 13 residues. V shed 5 bases and J shed 1 base, with 8 bases lying between them. In DNA, the CDR3 is TGTGCCAGCAGTATGCCGAGGAACACTGAAGCTTTCTTT. This gives the protein CASSMPRNTEAFF.

This chain joins TRBV2 and TRBJ1-4; 8 nucleotides match TRBD1. CDR3 size: 13 residues. The V gene's germline CDR1 is SNHLY and CDR2 FYNNEI. V was clipped by 8 bases and J by 7 bases; unmatched bases: 6. The CDR3 spells CASQGAQGEKLFF. The CDR3 DNA follows: TGTGCCAGCCAGGGGGCGCAGGGTGAAAAACTGTTTTTT.